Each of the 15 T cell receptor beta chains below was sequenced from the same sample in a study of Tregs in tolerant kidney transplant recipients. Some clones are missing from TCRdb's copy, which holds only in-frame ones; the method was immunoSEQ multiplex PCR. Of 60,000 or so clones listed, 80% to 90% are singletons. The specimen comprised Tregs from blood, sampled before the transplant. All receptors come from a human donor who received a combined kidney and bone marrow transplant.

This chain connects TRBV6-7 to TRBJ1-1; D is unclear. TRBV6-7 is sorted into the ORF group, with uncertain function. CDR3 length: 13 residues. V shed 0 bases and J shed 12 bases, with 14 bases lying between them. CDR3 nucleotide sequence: TGTGCCAGCAGTTACTCCCTCCGACTCAAGACTTTCTTT. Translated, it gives CASSYSLRLKTFF.

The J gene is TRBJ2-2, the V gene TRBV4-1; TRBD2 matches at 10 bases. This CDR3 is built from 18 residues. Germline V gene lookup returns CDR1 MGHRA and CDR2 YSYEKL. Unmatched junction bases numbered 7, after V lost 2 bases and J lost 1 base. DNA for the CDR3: TGCGCCAGCAGCCAAAGAACTAGCGGGGCCATGAACACCGGGGAGCTGTTTTTT. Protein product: CASSQRTSGAMNTGELFF.

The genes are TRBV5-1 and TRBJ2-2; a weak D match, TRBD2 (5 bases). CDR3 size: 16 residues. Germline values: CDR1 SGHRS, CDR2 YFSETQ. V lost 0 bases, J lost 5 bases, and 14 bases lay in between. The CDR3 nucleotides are TGCGCCAGCAGCTTGGTTGAGGGATCGGGTACCGGGGAGCTGTTTTTT. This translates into CASSLVEGSGTGELFF. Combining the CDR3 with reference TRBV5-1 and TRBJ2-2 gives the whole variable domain KAGVTQTPRYLIKTRGQQVTLSCSPISGHRSVSWYQQTPGQGLQFLFEYFSETQRNKGNFPGRFSGRQFSNSRSEMNVSTLELGDSALYLCASSLVEGSGTGELFFGEGSRLTVL.

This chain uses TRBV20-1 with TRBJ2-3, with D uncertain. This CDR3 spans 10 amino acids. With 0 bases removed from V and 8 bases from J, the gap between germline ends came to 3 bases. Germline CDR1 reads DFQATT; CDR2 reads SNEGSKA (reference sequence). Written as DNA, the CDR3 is TGCAGTGCTAGAGATTCTACGCAGTATTTT. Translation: CSARDSTQYF.

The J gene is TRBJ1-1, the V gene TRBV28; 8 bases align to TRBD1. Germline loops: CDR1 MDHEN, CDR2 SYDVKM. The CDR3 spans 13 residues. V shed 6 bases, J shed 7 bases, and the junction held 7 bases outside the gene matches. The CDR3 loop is CASRHRTGIEAFF. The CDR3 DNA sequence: TGTGCCAGCAGACACAGGACAGGGATTGAAGCTTTCTTT. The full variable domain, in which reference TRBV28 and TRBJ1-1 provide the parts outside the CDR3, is DVKVTQSSRYLVKRTGEKVFLECVQDMDHENMFWYRQDPGLGLRLIYFSYDVKMKEKGDIPEGYSVSREKKERFSLILESASTNQTSMYLCASRHRTGIEAFFGQGTRLTVV.

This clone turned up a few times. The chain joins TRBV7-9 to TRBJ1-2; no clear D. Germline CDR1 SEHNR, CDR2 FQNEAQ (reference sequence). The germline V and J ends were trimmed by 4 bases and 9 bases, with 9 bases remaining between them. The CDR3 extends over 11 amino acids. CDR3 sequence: CASSSLDRYTF. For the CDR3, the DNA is TGTGCCAGCAGCTCCCTTGACCGCTACACCTTC.

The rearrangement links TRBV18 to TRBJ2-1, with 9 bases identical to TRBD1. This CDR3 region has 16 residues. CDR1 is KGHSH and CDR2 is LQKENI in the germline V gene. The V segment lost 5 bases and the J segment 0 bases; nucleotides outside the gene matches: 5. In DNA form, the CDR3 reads TGTGCCAGCTCAACCATGACAGGGGGCTCCTACAATGAGCAGTTCTTC. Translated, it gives CASSTMTGGSYNEQFF.

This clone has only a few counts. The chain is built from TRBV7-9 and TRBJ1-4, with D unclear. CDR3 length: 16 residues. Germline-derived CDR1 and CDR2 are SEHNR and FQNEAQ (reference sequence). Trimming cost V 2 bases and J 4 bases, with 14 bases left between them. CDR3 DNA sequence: TGTGCCAGCAGCTTATGGGCTGGGCAGCGTAATGAAAAACTGTTTTTT. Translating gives CASSLWAGQRNEKLFF.

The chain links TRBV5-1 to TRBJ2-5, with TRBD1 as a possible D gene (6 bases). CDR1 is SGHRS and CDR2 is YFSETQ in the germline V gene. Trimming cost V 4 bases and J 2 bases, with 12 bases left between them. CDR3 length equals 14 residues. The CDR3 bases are TGCGCCAGCAGCCCTCAGGGGTGGCAAGAGACCCAGTACTTC. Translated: CASSPQGWQETQYF.

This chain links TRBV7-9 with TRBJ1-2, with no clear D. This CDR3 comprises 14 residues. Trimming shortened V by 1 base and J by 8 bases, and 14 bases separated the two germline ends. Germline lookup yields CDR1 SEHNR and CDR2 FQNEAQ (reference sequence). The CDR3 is CASSLGTTLGGYTF. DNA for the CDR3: TGTGCCAGCAGCTTAGGGACTACCCTGGGGGGCTACACCTTC.

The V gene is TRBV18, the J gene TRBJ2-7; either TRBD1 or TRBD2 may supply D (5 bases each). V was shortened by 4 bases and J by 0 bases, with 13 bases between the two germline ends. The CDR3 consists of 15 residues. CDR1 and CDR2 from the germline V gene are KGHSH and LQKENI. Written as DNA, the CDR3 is TGTGCCAGCTCACAGGGGAGTAGCAGCTCCTACGAGCAGTACTTC. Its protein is CASSQGSSSSYEQYF.

This CDR3 reads CASSLEGAYEAFF. The DNA of the CDR3 is TGCGCCAGCAGCTTAGAGGGGGCCTATGAAGCTTTCTTT. V usage is TRBV5-1 and J usage is TRBJ1-1; 7 bases fit TRBD1. The trim removed 2 bases at V and 7 bases at J, leaving 5 bases unmatched. The CDR3 is made up of 13 amino acids. The germline CDR1 and CDR2 sequences are SGHRS and YFSETQ.

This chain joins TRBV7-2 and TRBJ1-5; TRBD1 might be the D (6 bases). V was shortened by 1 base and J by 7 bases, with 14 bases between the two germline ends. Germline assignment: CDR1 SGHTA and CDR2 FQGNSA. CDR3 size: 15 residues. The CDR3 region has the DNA TGTGCCAGCAGCTTAGACGGGGGGCGTCGGCAGCCCCAGCATTTT. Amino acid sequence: CASSLDGGRRQPQHF.

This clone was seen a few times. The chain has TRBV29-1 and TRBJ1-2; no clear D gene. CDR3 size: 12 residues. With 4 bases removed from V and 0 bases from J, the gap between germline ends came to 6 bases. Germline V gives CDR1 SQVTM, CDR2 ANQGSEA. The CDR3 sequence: CSVGTANYGYTF. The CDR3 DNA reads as TGCAGCGTTGGAACGGCTAACTATGGCTACACCTTC.

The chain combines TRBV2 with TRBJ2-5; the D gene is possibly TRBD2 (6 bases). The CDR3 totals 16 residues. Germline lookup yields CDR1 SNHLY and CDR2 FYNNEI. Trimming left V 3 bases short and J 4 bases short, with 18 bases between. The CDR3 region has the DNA TGTGCCAGCAGTGACCGGGACTTTTCCCCCGGAGAGACCCAGTACTTC. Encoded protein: CASSDRDFSPGETQYF.